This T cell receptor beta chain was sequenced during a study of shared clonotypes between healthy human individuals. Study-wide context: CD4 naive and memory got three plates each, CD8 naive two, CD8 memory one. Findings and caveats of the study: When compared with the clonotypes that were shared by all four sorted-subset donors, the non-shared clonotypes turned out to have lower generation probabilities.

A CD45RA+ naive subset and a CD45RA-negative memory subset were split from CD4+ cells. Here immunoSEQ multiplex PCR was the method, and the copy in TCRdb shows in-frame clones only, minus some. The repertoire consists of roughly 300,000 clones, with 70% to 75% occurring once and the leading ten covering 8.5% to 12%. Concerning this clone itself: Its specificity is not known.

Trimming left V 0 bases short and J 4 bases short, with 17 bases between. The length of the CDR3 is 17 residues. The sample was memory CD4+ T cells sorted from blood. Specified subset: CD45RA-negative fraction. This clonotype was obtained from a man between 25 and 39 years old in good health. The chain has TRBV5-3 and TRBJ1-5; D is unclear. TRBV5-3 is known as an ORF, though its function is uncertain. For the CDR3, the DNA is TGTGCCAGAAGCTTGGCCCCAAGTAAGGCGAAGAATCAGCCCCAGCATTTT. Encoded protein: CARSLAPSKAKNQPQHF.